This TCR beta chain derives from a study of cytomegalovirus exposure and HLA in healthy donors. CDR3 length: 15 residues. The J segment lost 5 bases and the V segment lost 3 bases, leaving 5 bases of the junction unmatched. Germline V gene sequence: CDR1 LGHNA, CDR2 YNFKEQ. In the PCR, 60 Vbeta and 13 Jbeta primers were used. Some clones are missing from TCRdb's copy, which holds only in-frame ones; the method was immunoSEQ multiplex PCR. The table has about 160,000 clones, roughly 90% seen once. The chain is built from TRBV4-2 and TRBJ2-2, with 8 bases matching TRBD1. This TCR came from a young woman in good health and CMV-seronegative. Sequencing input: PBMCs. CDR3 sequence reads: CASSHLTGDTGELFF. CDR3 coding DNA: TGTGCCAGCAGCCATTTGACAGGGGATACCGGGGAGCTGTTTTTT.